The 29 T cell receptor beta chains below come from one sample, sequenced in a study of T cells expressing NK-cell markers. Following a re-call of the 5' RACE reads, TCRdb has one entry per CDR3 protein and lacks DNA. This sample's clone table lists approximately 550,000 distinct CDR3 sequences. Sample: blood T cells: a sorted CD56 or NKG2C T cell subset, CD4+ or CD8+ T cells, or bulk PBMC T cells (not recorded which). The receptors here all came from a man aged 18 to 35 in good health.

The rearrangement uses TRBV24-1 and TRBJ2-1; TCRdb's D call, TRBD2, is unchecked because there is no DNA. Germline loops: CDR1 KGHDR, CDR2 SFDVKD. The CDR3 totals 15 residues. The CDR3 region is CATTSSDPSYLEQFF.

The V gene is TRBV5-5, the J gene TRBJ2-1. This CDR3 has 17 residues. Germline lookup yields CDR1 SGHKS and CDR2 YYEKEE (reference sequence). The CDR3 sequence: CASSLVPMDSSYNEQFF.

The V gene is TRBV5-6, the J gene TRBJ2-3; no DNA is available, so the TRBD2 call from TCRdb remains unchecked. The germline CDR1 and CDR2 sequences are SGHDT and YYEEEE. The CDR3 is 16 amino acids. This chain's CDR3 is CASSLVLAGDGDTQYF.

This chain links TRBV9 with TRBJ2-1; TCRdb returns TRBD2, unconfirmable since there is no DNA. Per germline, CDR1 SGDLS and CDR2 YYNGEE. This CDR3 region has 15 residues. Here the CDR3 reads CASSVGLAGVDEQFF.

The rearrangement uses TRBV20-1 and TRBJ1-6. This CDR3 region has 14 residues. Germline V CDR1 and CDR2: DFQATT, SNEGSKA (reference sequence). CDR3 residues: CSASLGGTNSPLHF.

The CDR3 sequence: CASSPNLILAGGPLSTDTQYF. This chain connects TRBV6-6 to TRBJ2-3; TCRdb indicates TRBD2, and absent DNA this call remains unverified. The CDR3 is made up of 21 amino acids. Looked up from germline, CDR1 is MNHNY and CDR2 is SVGAGI (reference sequence).

The V call is TRBV29-1, the J call TRBJ2-1; TCRdb's D call of TRBD2 is untestable without DNA. This CDR3 contains 14 residues. Germline V gene sequence: CDR1 SQVTM, CDR2 ANQGSEA. The CDR3 sequence is CSVPRAGDYNEQFF.

V and J are TRBV5-1 and TRBJ2-3; as DNA is missing, the TRBD2 call by TCRdb cannot be tested. The CDR3 length is 15 residues. Per germline, CDR1 SGHRS and CDR2 YFSETQ. The CDR3 is CASSSVGRWTDTQYF.

The chain is built from TRBV7-2 and TRBJ1-1. The CDR3 runs 15 residues. Germline lookup yields CDR1 SGHTA and CDR2 FQGNSA. CDR3 in amino acids: CASSLIPAHGTEAFF.

The chain is built from TRBV11-2 and TRBJ2-2. Germline CDR1 reads SGHAT; CDR2 reads FQNNGV. The CDR3 extends over 15 amino acids. CDR3 sequence reads: CASSPWRANTGELFF.

This rearrangement joins TRBV5-5 to TRBJ2-2; TCRdb picks TRBD1, but there is no DNA to check that call. This CDR3 has 15 amino acids. Germline assignment: CDR1 SGHKS and CDR2 YYEKEE (reference sequence). This chain's CDR3 is CASSRGQGAAGELFF.

The chain has TRBV5-1 and TRBJ2-3; the D call from TCRdb, TRBD1, cannot be confirmed without DNA. This CDR3 contains 16 residues. The germline V gene has CDR1 SGHRS and CDR2 YFSETQ. This chain's CDR3 is CASSSQGLRGTDTQYF.

The V and J genes are TRBV4-2 and TRBJ2-7; as DNA is missing, the TRBD2 call by TCRdb cannot be tested. The CDR3 is made up of 17 amino acids. Germline V gene data show CDR1 as LGHNA and CDR2 as YNFKEQ. Here the CDR3 reads CASSQEGRASGNYEQYF.

The chain employs TRBV4-3 and TRBJ2-4; with no DNA, the TCRdb D assignment of TRBD2 cannot be verified. CDR1 and CDR2 from the germline V gene are LGHNA and YSLEER. This CDR3 has 17 residues. The CDR3 loop reads CASSQEASGLAKNIQYF.

This rearrangement joins TRBV24-1 to TRBJ2-5; TCRdb's D call of TRBD2 is untestable without DNA. Germline V CDR1 and CDR2: KGHDR, SFDVKD. This CDR3 region has 12 residues. The CDR3 protein is CAIGSSMETQYF.

CDR3 region: CASSLDAGSGANVLTF. The chain employs TRBV5-1 and TRBJ2-6; TCRdb indicates TRBD1, and absent DNA this call remains unverified. The germline V gene encodes CDR1 SGHRS and CDR2 YFSETQ. CDR3 size: 16 residues.

The gene calls are TRBV28 and TRBJ2-3; TCRdb outputs TRBD2, but without DNA this stays unchecked. CDR1 and CDR2 from the germline V gene are MDHEN and SYDVKM. The length of the CDR3 is 14 residues. CDR3 residues: CASLAYFSTDTQYF.

This chain joins TRBV12-3 or TRBV12-4 and TRBJ2-3. The CDR3 runs 13 residues. The CDR3 is CASSPFGEDTQYF.

The J gene is TRBJ2-3, the V gene TRBV5-1; TCRdb lists TRBD2, though no DNA is available to test this call. Per germline, CDR1 SGHRS and CDR2 YFSETQ. The CDR3 totals 16 residues. CDR3 in amino acids: CASSFSGGGPGDTQYF. Together with reference TRBV5-1 and TRBJ2-3, the CDR3 gives the full variable domain: KAGVTQTPRYLIKTRGQQVTLSCSPISGHRSVSWYQQTPGQGLQFLFEYFSETQRNKGNFPGRFSGRQFSNSRSEMNVSTLELGDSALYLCASSFSGGGPGDTQYFGPGTRLTVL.

V is TRBV4-3 and J is TRBJ1-2. Germline CDR1 and CDR2: LGHNA and YSLEER. The CDR3 is 16 amino acids. The CDR3 loop is CASSQARTRIHYGYTF.

V usage is TRBV5-1 and J usage is TRBJ2-7; absent DNA, TCRdb's TRBD2 call cannot be checked. This CDR3 is built from 12 residues. Germline CDR1 and CDR2: SGHRS and YFSETQ. This CDR3 is CASSPNSDEQYF.

This chain links TRBV5-1 with TRBJ2-3; there is no DNA to check the TCRdb D call of TRBD2. This CDR3 is 15 amino acids long. In germline, CDR1 is SGHRS, CDR2 YFSETQ. CDR3 loop: CASSLMTSGTDTQYF.

This chain joins TRBV30 and TRBJ2-6; TCRdb's D call of TRBD1 is untestable without DNA. The germline gives CDR1 GTSNPN, CDR2 SVGIG (reference sequence). CDR3 length: 12 residues. The CDR3 spells CAWRGTANVLTF.

The chain carries TRBV10-3 and TRBJ2-5; TCRdb picks TRBD2, but there is no DNA to check that call. CDR3 length: 15 amino acids. Germline CDR1 and CDR2: ENHRY and SYGVKD. The CDR3 is CAIQESGPTQETQYF.

The CDR3 region is CASSQPGRRRSSYNEQFF. The chain uses TRBV4-1 and TRBJ2-1. The CDR3 extends over 18 amino acids. Germline CDR1 MGHRA, CDR2 YSYEKL.

This chain links TRBV5-1 with TRBJ2-3; TCRdb's D call, TRBD2, is unchecked because there is no DNA. CDR3 length: 20 residues. CDR1 and CDR2 from the germline V gene are SGHRS and YFSETQ. CDR3 residues: CASSKGLAGSTSTSTDTQYF.

The genes are TRBV24-1 and TRBJ1-5; TCRdb's D call of TRBD1 is untestable without DNA. The CDR3 loop spans 15 amino acids. CDR1 is KGHDR, CDR2 SFDVKD, per germline. This CDR3 is CATSDRTGPNQPQHF.

V gene TRBV7-8 combines with J gene TRBJ1-5; absent DNA, TCRdb's TRBD1 call cannot be checked. Germline CDR1 SGHVS, CDR2 FQNEAQ. The CDR3 runs to 18 residues. CDR3: CASSLSPGTADSNQPQHF.

The J gene is TRBJ2-7, the V gene TRBV27; TCRdb's D call of TRBD2 is untestable without DNA. The germline V gene encodes CDR1 MNHEY and CDR2 SMNVEV (reference sequence). CDR3 length: 16 residues. The CDR3 sequence is CASSSAGLRSTYEQYF.